What follows describes a single TCR beta chain. Germline V gene sequence: CDR1 SGDLS, CDR2 YYNGEE. This CDR3 comprises 15 residues. Trimming took 0 bases from V and 6 from J; bases not matched to a gene: 3. The record originates from a study of blood T cell repertoires in COVID-19. Assignments of participants to cohorts depended upon their own reported clinical history. Clones were sequenced by immunoSEQ multiplex PCR, and TCRdb holds only the in-frame ones, with some missing. The data show approximately 200,000 clones, with 70% to 90% seen just once and 7% to 8.5% held by the top ten. The clonotype comes from a middle-aged woman with acute COVID-19. The genes are TRBV9 and TRBJ2-1, with 10 bases matching TRBD2. Sequencing used PBMCs or T cells enriched from blood (not recorded which). CDR3 loop: CASSVGASGGNEQFF. For the CDR3, the DNA is TGTGCCAGCAGCGTAGGGGCTAGCGGGGGCAATGAGCAGTTCTTC.